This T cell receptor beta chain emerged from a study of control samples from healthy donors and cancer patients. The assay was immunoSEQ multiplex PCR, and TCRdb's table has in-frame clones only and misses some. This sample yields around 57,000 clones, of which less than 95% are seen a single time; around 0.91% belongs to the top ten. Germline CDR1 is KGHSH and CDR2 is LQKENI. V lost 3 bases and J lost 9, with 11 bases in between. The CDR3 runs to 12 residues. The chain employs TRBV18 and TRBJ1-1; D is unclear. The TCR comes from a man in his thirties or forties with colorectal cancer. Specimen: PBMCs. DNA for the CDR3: TGTGCCAGCTCACCTGGTATCTTCCAAGCTTTCTTT. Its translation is CASSPGIFQAFF.